This TCR beta chain originates from a study of shared clonotypes between healthy human individuals. Study context: Contributing individuals were a couple of females and three males aged 18 to 49. General observations from the study: Several donors held approximately 4.6% of naive CD4 clonotypes in common. All-four-donor shared clonotypes had higher generation probabilities than non-shared clonotypes did.

The assay used deep level. Assay: immunoSEQ multiplex PCR; the TCRdb copy retains only in-frame clones and omits some. In the table there are approximately 2.1 million clones, 85% to 95% of which are singletons. Losses at the gene ends were 1 base for V and 2 bases for J; bases not matched to a gene: 4. CDR1 is LGHNA and CDR2 is YNFKEQ in the germline V gene. This CDR3 contains 15 residues. Worth noting for this clone: Its target is not known.

This sequence was found in a man aged 18 to 29 in good health. Some clones in this sample may be carry-over from other donors' samples. The V gene is TRBV4-2, the J gene TRBJ2-5, with 7 bases identical to TRBD1. The sequenced sample was naive CD4+ T cells from PBMCs. Regarding subset: CD45RA+ positively selected. In nucleotides, the CDR3 is TGTGCCAGCAGCCAAGGGGACAGCCTTCAAGAGACCCAGTACTTC. It translates to CASSQGDSLQETQYF.